Sequencing of this T cell receptor (beta chain) was carried out in a study of blood T cell repertoires in COVID-19. The CDR3 is 16 residues long. Germline values: CDR1 KGHSH, CDR2 LQKENI. Trimming removed 5 bases from V and 0 bases from J, with 11 bases in between. Here immunoSEQ multiplex PCR was the method, and the copy in TCRdb shows in-frame clones only, minus some. This sample carries roughly 250,000 clones, approximately 90% of them seen once, and the ten largest clones take under 0.95%. This clone is a singleton in its sample. Input material: peripheral blood. This chain uses TRBV18 with TRBJ2-6, with D possibly matching TRBD2 (6 bases). The source is a man aged 25 to 45 with acute or convalescent COVID-19. The CDR3 DNA reads TGTGCCAGCTCAACCGGGGGAAGCTCTGGGGCCAACGTCCTGACTTTC. Residues: CASSTGGSSGANVLTF.